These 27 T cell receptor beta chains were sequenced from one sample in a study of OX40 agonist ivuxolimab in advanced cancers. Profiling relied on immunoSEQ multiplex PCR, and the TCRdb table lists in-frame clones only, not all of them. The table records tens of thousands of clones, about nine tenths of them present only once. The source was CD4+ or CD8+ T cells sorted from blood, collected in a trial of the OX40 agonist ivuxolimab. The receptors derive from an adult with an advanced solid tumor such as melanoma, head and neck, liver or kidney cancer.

CDR3 nucleotide sequence: TGTGCCAGCAGCCGGCGACAGGGACTAATCTCTGGAAACACCATATATTTT. The encoded protein is CASSRRQGLISGNTIYF. The chain joins TRBV5-6 to TRBJ1-3; 7 bases map to TRBD1. J gave up 0 bases and V 4 bases, and 10 bases lay outside the gene matches. This CDR3 is built from 17 residues. Per germline, CDR1 SGHDT and CDR2 YYEEEE.

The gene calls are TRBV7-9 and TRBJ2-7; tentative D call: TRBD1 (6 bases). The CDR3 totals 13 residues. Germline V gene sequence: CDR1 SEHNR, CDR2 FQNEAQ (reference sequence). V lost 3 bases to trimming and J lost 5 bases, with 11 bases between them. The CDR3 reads CASSFTGQHEQYF. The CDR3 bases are TGTGCCAGCAGCTTTACAGGGCAGCACGAGCAGTACTTC.

The CDR3 DNA reads as TGTGCCAGCATTCCCGGGGGACAGTCGTACCCCACAGATACGCAGTATTTT. Amino acids: CASIPGGQSYPTDTQYF. The J gene is TRBJ2-3, the V gene TRBV28, with D possibly matching TRBD1 (7 bases). With 7 bases removed from V and 2 bases from J, the gap between germline ends came to 22 bases. The CDR3 sequence is 17 residues long. Germline V gene lookup returns CDR1 MDHEN and CDR2 SYDVKM.

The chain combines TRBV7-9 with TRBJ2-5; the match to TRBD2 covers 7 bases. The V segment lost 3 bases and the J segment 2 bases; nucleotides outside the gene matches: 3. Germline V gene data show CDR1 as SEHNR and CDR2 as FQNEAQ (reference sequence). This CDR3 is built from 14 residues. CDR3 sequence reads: CASSFRGEQETQYF. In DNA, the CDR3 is TGTGCCAGCAGCTTCCGGGGGGAACAAGAGACCCAGTACTTC.

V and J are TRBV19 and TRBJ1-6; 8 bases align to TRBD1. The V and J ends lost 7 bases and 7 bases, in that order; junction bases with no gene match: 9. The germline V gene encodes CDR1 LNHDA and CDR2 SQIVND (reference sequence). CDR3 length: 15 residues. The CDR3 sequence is CASTLTGAKNSPLHF. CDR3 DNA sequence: TGTGCCAGTACCCTGACAGGGGCAAAAAATTCACCCCTCCACTTT.

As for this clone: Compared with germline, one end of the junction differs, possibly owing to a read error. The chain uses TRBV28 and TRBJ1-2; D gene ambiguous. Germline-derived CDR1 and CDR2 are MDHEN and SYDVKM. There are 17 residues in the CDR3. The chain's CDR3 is CASSSSLYQSPSSRSTF. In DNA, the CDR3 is TGTGCCAGCAGTTCTAGCCTATACCAGAGCCCTAGTTCTCGAAGTACTTTC.

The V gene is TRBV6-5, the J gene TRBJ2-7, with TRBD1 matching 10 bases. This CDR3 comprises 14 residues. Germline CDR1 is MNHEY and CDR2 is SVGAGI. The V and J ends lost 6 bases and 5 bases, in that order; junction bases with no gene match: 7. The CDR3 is CASSGRQGAHEQYF. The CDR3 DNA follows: TGTGCCAGCAGCGGACGACAGGGGGCCCACGAGCAGTACTTC.

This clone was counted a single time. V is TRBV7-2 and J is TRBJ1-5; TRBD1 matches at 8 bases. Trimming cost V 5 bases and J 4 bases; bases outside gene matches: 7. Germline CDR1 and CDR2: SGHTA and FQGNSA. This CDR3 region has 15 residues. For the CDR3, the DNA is TGTGCCAGCAGCCCCGGACAGGGAAAGAATCAGCCCCAGCATTTT. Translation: CASSPGQGKNQPQHF.

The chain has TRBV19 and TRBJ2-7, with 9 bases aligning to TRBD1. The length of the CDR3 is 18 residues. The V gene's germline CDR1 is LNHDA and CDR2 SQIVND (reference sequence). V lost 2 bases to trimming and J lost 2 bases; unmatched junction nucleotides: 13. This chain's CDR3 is CASSIMRDRAPQTYEQYF. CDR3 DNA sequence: TGTGCCAGTAGTATAATGCGGGACAGGGCTCCTCAAACCTACGAGCAGTACTTC.

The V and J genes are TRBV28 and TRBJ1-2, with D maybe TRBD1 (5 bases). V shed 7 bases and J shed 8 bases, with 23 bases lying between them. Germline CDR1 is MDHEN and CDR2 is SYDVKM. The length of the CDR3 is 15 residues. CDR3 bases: TGTGCCAGCACCAGGACACCGCACCCGGAGGGAGGCTACACCTTC. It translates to CASTRTPHPEGGYTF.

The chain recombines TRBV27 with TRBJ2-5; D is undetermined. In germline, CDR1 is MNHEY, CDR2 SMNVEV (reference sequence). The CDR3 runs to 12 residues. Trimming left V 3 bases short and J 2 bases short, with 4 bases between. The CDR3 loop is CASSFPQETQYF. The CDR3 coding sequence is TGTGCCAGCAGTTTCCCGCAAGAGACCCAGTACTTC.

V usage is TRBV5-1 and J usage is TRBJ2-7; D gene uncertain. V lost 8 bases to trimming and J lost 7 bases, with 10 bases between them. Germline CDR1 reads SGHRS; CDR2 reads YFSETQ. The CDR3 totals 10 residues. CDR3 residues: CARLSREQYV. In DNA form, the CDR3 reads TGCGCCAGATTATCTCGAGAGCAGTACGTC.

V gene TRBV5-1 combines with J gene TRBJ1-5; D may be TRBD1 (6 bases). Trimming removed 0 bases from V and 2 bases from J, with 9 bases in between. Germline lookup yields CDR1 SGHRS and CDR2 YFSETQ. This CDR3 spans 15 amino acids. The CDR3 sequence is CASSLEAGGNQPQHF. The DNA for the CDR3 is TGCGCCAGCAGCTTGGAGGCAGGGGGCAATCAGCCCCAGCATTTT.

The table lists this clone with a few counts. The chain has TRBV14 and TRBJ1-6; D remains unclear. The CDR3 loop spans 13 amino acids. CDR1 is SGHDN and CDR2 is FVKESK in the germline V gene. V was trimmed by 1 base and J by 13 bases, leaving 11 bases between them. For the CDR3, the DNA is TGTGCCAGCAGCCAAGCTTTGGGAGCCCCCCTCCACTTT. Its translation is CASSQALGAPLHF.

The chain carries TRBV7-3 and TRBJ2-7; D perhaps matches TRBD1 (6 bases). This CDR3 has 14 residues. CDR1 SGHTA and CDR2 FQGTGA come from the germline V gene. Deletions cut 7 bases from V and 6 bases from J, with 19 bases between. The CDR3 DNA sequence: TGTGCCAGCAAACCCCCGGGACAAACTATCGAGCAGTACTTC. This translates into CASKPPGQTIEQYF.

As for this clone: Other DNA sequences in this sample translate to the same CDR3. CDR3 coding DNA: TGTGCCAGCTCGCCGACAGGGAACAATTCACCCCTCCACTTT. Translation: CASSPTGNNSPLHF. J is TRBJ1-6 and V is TRBV18; 7 nucleotides line up with TRBD1. J lost 7 bases, V lost 6 bases, and 6 bases had no gene match. Germline V gene data show CDR1 as KGHSH and CDR2 as LQKENI. The CDR3 is 14 residues long.

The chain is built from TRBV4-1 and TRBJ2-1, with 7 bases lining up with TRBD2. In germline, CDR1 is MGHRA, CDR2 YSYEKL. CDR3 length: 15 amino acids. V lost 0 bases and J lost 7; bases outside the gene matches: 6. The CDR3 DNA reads TGCGCCAGCAGCCAAGACGCTAGCGGAGGGAATGAGCAGTTCTTC. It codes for CASSQDASGGNEQFF.

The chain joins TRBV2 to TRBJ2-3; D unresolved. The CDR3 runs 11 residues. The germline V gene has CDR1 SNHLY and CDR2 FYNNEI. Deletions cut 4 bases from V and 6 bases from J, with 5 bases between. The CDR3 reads CASSGRDTQYF. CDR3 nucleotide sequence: TGTGCCAGCAGTGGCCGGGATACGCAGTATTTT.

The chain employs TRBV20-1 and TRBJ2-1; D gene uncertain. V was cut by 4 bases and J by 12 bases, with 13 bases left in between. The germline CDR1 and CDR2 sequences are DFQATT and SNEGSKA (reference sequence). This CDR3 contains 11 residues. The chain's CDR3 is CSATKGGWQFF. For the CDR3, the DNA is TGCAGTGCTACGAAGGGTGGGTGGCAGTTCTTC.

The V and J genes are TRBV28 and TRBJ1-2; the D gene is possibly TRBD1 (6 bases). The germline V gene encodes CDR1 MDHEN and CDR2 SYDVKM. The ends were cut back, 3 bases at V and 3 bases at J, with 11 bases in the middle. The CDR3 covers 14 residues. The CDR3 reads CASSFIAGDYGYTF. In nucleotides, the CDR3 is TGTGCCAGCAGTTTTATCGCAGGGGACTATGGCTACACCTTC.

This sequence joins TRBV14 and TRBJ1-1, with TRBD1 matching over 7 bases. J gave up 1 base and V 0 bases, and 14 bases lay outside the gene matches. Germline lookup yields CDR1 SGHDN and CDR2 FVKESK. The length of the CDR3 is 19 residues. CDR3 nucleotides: TGTGCCAGCAGCCAAGATCGGAAGAAACAGGGGTATCGGAACACTGAAGCTTTCTTT. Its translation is CASSQDRKKQGYRNTEAFF.

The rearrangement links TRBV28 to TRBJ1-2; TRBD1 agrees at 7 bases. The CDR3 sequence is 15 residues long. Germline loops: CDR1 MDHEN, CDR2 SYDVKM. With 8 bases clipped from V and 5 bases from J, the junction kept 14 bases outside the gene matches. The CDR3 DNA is TGTGCCAGCCGAAAGGGGGAAGGGGGCGCGTATGGCTACACCTTC. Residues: CASRKGEGGAYGYTF.

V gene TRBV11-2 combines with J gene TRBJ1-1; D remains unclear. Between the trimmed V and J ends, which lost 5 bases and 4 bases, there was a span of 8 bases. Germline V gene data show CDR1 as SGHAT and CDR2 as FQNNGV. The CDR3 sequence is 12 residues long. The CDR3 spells CASSNTPTEAFF. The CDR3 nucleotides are TGTGCCAGCAGCAACACCCCCACTGAAGCTTTCTTT. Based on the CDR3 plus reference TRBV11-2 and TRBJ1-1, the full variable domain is EAGVAQSPRYKIIEKRQSVAFWCNPISGHATLYWYQQILGQGPKLLIQFQNNGVVDDSQLPKDRFSAERLKGVDSTLKIQPAKLEDSAVYLCASSNTPTEAFFGQGTRLTVV.

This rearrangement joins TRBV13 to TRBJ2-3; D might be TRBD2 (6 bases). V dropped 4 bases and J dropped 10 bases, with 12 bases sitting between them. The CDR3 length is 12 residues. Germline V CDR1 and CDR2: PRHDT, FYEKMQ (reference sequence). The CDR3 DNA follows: TGTGCCAGCAGCTCGCCCGGGACTCCGCAGTATTTT. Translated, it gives CASSSPGTPQYF.

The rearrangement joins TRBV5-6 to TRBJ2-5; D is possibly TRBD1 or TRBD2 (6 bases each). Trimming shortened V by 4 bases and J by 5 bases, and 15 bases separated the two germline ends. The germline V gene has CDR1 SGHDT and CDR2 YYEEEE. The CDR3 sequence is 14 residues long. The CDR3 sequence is CASSRDIGGETQYF. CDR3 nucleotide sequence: TGTGCCAGCAGCCGGGACATTGGGGGGGAGACCCAGTACTTC.

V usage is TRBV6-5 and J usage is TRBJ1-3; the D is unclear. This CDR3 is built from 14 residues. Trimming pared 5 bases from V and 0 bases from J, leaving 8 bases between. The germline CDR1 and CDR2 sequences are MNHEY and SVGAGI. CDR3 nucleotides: TGTGCCAGCAGTGTTCCCGGCTCTGGAAACACCATATATTTT. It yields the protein CASSVPGSGNTIYF.

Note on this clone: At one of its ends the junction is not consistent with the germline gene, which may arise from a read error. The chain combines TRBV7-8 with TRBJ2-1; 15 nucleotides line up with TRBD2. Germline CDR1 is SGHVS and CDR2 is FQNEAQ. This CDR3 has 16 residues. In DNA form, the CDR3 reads TGTGTCAGCAGCTTAGGGACTAGCGGGGGGTTAACTGAGCAGTTCTTC. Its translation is CVSSLGTSGGLTEQFF.